This T cell receptor beta chain was recorded in a study of identifying expanded T cells in peripheral blood. General study points: Clone count variance between roughly 2-week samples rose with total template count.

Remarks on this clone: The antigen is undetermined.

Collection occurred without any documented infections or immune events in donors. The repertoire was sequenced with immunoSEQ multiplex PCR; TCRdb's copy has only in-frame clones and lacks some. The sample gives around 81,000 clones, roughly 84% of which show up once; 3.5% to 5% is in the top ten. Trimming shortened V by 1 base and J by 13 bases, and 11 bases separated the two germline ends. The V gene's germline CDR1 is SGHDN and CDR2 FVKESK. CDR3 length: 12 residues. This TCR derives from a person aged 18 to 75 in good health. V and J are TRBV14 and TRBJ2-1, with D unresolved. Sequencing used blood. Here the CDR3 reads CASSQGSTLQFF. As DNA, the CDR3 is TGTGCCAGCAGCCAAGGGAGCACCTTACAGTTCTTC.